These 26 T cell receptor beta chains were sequenced from one sample in a study of T cell responses to AZD1222 COVID-19 vaccine (dated by TCRdb to the early 2020s). The time point label, read with the paper, signifies: about 28 days (+/-7) after the second vaccine dose. The method was the immunoSEQ multiplex PCR assay. What TCRdb holds here is the immuneACCESS table cut down to in-frame rearrangements. Part of the clones is not present; checked against another copy, under half of the missing clones reflect an unresolved V gene, and the others are unexplained. The sample data list some 150,000 clones, and roughly nine tenths of these were observed just once. Approximately 1.6% of the sample belongs to the ten largest clones. The sample consisted of peripheral blood, taken 28 days after the second AZD1222 dose. The receptors were gathered from an adult who received the AZD1222 COVID-19 vaccine.

The chain couples TRBV12-3 or TRBV12-4 to TRBJ2-3; D might be TRBD1 (5 bases). Trimming stripped 7 bases from V and 5 bases from J, with 13 bases between. The CDR3 sequence is 13 residues long. The CDR3 DNA sequence: TGTGCCAGCACCCGACAGCGTGGAGATACGCAGTATTTT. Amino acid sequence: CASTRQRGDTQYF.

The J gene is TRBJ1-2, the V gene TRBV16; maybe TRBD1 (6 bases). Trimming took 2 bases from V and 0 from J, leaving 10 bases between them. This CDR3 is built from 15 residues. CDR1 is KGHSY, CDR2 FQNENV, per germline. This CDR3 reads CASSQDAGANYGYTF. DNA of the CDR3: TGTGCCAGCAGCCAAGATGCAGGGGCTAACTATGGCTACACCTTC.

The chain joins TRBV25-1 to TRBJ2-2; D unclear. V was clipped by 4 bases and J by 4 bases, with 16 bases between them. Germline V CDR1 and CDR2: MGHDK, SYGVNS. The CDR3 extends over 16 amino acids. In DNA form, the CDR3 reads TGTGCCAGCAGTGGAACCCTAGACACCGGCACCGGGGAGCTGTTTTTT. Translation: CASSGTLDTGTGELFF.

The gene calls are TRBV6-6 and TRBJ2-7, with D possibly being TRBD1 or TRBD2 (6 bases each). Trimming left V 0 bases short and J 4 bases short, with 10 bases between. The CDR3 extends over 14 amino acids. Germline lookup yields CDR1 MNHNY and CDR2 SVGAGI (reference sequence). CDR3 region: CASSYSGGLYEQYF. CDR3 DNA sequence: TGTGCCAGCAGTTACTCTGGGGGGCTATACGAGCAGTACTTC.

The chain carries TRBV6-5 and TRBJ1-1; weak D call: TRBD1 (6 bases). The length of the CDR3 is 14 residues. V was cut by 7 bases and J by 6 bases, with 18 bases left in between. From germline, CDR1 is MNHEY and CDR2 SVGAGI. The CDR3 sequence: CASTGQSFGSEAFF. DNA of the CDR3: TGTGCCAGCACAGGACAGAGTTTCGGTTCTGAAGCTTTCTTT.

The rearrangement uses TRBV18 and TRBJ2-2; D is ambiguous. Per germline, CDR1 KGHSH and CDR2 LQKENI. The V end was cut by 3 bases, the J end by 3 bases, with 17 bases between. The CDR3 contains 17 residues. CDR3 in DNA: TGTGCCAGCTCACCTATACTTCAGTGGCCATACACCGGGGAGCTGTTTTTT. Translated: CASSPILQWPYTGELFF.

The V call is TRBV3-1 (or the pseudogene TRBV3-2), the J call TRBJ1-1; the match to TRBD1 covers 11 bases. The CDR3 contains 14 residues. CDR1 LGHDT and CDR2 YNNKEL come from the germline V gene (reference sequence). Unmatched junction bases numbered 8, after V lost 6 bases and J lost 8 bases. The CDR3 nucleotides are TGTGCCAGCAGTTCCCTCGGGACAGGGGGGGAAGCTTTCTTT. Protein product: CASSSLGTGGEAFF.

The chain carries TRBV10-3 and TRBJ2-3, with TRBD1 matching over 7 bases. The V and J ends lost 6 bases and 2 bases, in that order; junction bases with no gene match: 8. Germline CDR1 ENHRY, CDR2 SYGVKD. This CDR3 is built from 15 residues. CDR3 in DNA: TGTGCCATCAGCAGGGACAGCTGGATCACAGATACGCAGTATTTT. Translating gives CAISRDSWITDTQYF.

This sequence joins TRBV2 and TRBJ2-7; 9 positions agree with TRBD1. In germline, CDR1 is SNHLY, CDR2 FYNNEI. The CDR3 has 13 residues. The J segment lost 6 bases and the V segment lost 8 bases, leaving 8 bases of the junction unmatched. CDR3 coding DNA: TGTGCCAGCCAAAAGACAGGGGGAGGCGAGCAGTACTTC. Translated, it gives CASQKTGGGEQYF.

This chain joins TRBV3-1 (or the pseudogene TRBV3-2) and TRBJ1-1; D is unclear. The length of the CDR3 is 11 residues. Germline V CDR1 and CDR2: LGHDT, YNNKEL (reference sequence). V dropped 3 bases and J dropped 7 bases, with 6 bases sitting between them. CDR3 in amino acids: CASSQVHEAFF. The CDR3 DNA reads as TGTGCCAGCAGCCAGGTCCATGAAGCTTTCTTT.

The sample holds a few counts of this clone. The genes are TRBV19 and TRBJ1-6, with D unresolved. This CDR3 has 14 amino acids. V lost 0 bases and J lost 7, with 7 bases in between. Germline CDR1 LNHDA, CDR2 SQIVND (reference sequence). The CDR3 region is CASSIDRVNSPLHF. The CDR3 DNA reads TGTGCCAGTAGTATAGATCGGGTGAATTCACCCCTCCACTTT.

The CDR3: CASSQSWTYEQYF. Written as DNA, the CDR3 is TGTGCCAGCAGCCAATCATGGACCTACGAGCAGTACTTC. The rearrangement links TRBV16 to TRBJ2-7; D not resolved. This CDR3 has 13 amino acids. CDR1 is KGHSY and CDR2 is FQNENV in the germline V gene. V lost 0 bases to trimming and J lost 2 bases, with 5 bases between them.

The J gene is TRBJ2-7, the V gene TRBV25-1; 9 bases fit TRBD2. V trimming: 3 bases; J trimming: 5 bases; junction bases outside the gene matches: 11. The CDR3 contains 16 residues. Germline assignment: CDR1 MGHDK and CDR2 SYGVNS. The chain's CDR3 is CASSESRRASGNEQYF. CDR3 nucleotides: TGTGCCAGCAGTGAGTCCAGGCGAGCTAGCGGGAACGAGCAGTACTTC.

The chain joins TRBV7-9 to TRBJ2-7, with D perhaps given as TRBD1 or TRBD2 (5 bases each). Between the trimmed V and J ends, which lost 5 bases and 9 bases, there was a span of 14 bases. Germline V gene data show CDR1 as SEHNR and CDR2 as FQNEAQ (reference sequence). The CDR3 covers 12 residues. CDR3 DNA sequence: TGTGCCAGCAGCCGGGACGAAGGGGCGCAGTACTTC. Residues: CASSRDEGAQYF.

The chain carries TRBV3-1 (or the pseudogene TRBV3-2) and TRBJ2-2; D not certain. Between the trimmed V and J ends, which lost 5 bases and 4 bases, there was a span of 8 bases. Germline V gene lookup returns CDR1 LGHDT and CDR2 YNNKEL (reference sequence). The CDR3 contains 13 residues. This CDR3 is CASSSIFTGELFF. CDR3 nucleotides: TGTGCCAGCAGCTCGATATTCACCGGGGAGCTGTTTTTT.

The chain uses TRBV6-2 or TRBV6-3 and TRBJ2-3, with D possibly called TRBD1 or TRBD2 (5 bases each). The CDR3 has 16 residues. Deletions cut 6 bases from V and 9 bases from J, with 25 bases between. CDR1 and CDR2 from the germline V gene are MNHEY and SVGEGT. CDR3 sequence reads: CASSPTRDPHLQTQYF. In DNA, the CDR3 is TGTGCCAGCAGCCCTACTCGGGACCCCCACTTGCAAACGCAGTATTTT.

The chain has TRBV15 and TRBJ1-4; possibly TRBD1 for D (5 bases). The CDR3 is 16 residues long. V dropped 1 base and J dropped 0 bases, with 9 bases sitting between them. Germline CDR1 LNHNV, CDR2 YYDKDF (reference sequence). The CDR3 DNA follows: TGTGCCACCAGCAGAGTGGGGGGAACAACTAATGAAAAACTGTTTTTT. This codes for CATSRVGGTTNEKLFF.

The genes are TRBV4-1 and TRBJ1-3; no definite D call. Germline CDR1 reads MGHRA; CDR2 reads YSYEKL. Trimming pared 0 bases from V and 3 bases from J, leaving 12 bases between. This CDR3 spans 16 amino acids. CDR3 sequence reads: CASSQDGWGGGNTIYF. CDR3 sequence (DNA): TGCGCCAGCAGCCAAGACGGTTGGGGAGGTGGAAACACCATATATTTT.

The chain is built from TRBV28 and TRBJ2-7, with TRBD2 matching 9 bases. Trimming at V came to 6 bases and at J to 0 bases, leaving 9 bases not matched to a gene. This CDR3 comprises 16 residues. The germline gives CDR1 MDHEN, CDR2 SYDVKM. CDR3 sequence reads: CASRTGTSSPSYEQYF. The CDR3 bases are TGTGCCAGCAGGACCGGGACTAGCAGCCCCTCCTACGAGCAGTACTTC. Based on the CDR3 plus reference TRBV28 and TRBJ2-7, the full variable domain is DVKVTQSSRYLVKRTGEKVFLECVQDMDHENMFWYRQDPGLGLRLIYFSYDVKMKEKGDIPEGYSVSREKKERFSLILESASTNQTSMYLCASRTGTSSPSYEQYFGPGTRLTVT.

The rearrangement joins TRBV15 to TRBJ1-5; 7 bases agree with TRBD1. The CDR3 contains 18 residues. Germline V CDR1 and CDR2: LNHNV, YYDKDF (reference sequence). Trimming cost V 3 bases and J 3 bases; bases outside gene matches: 14. CDR3 amino acids: CATSSRPYRGRANQPQHF. The CDR3 DNA follows: TGTGCCACCAGCAGCCGCCCTTACAGGGGCAGAGCCAATCAGCCCCAGCATTTT.

This sequence joins TRBV5-6 and TRBJ2-1; possibly TRBD2 for D (5 bases). V shed 6 bases and J shed 2 bases, with 12 bases lying between them. The CDR3 loop spans 14 amino acids. CDR1 is SGHDT, CDR2 YYEEEE, per germline. CDR3 DNA: TGTGCCAGCACGGCGGGTGCCCCCTACAATGAGCAGTTCTTC. It codes for CASTAGAPYNEQFF.

The rearrangement links TRBV13 to TRBJ2-7; no firm D call. The V end lost 1 base, the J end lost 6 bases, and 10 bases lay between the germline ends. Germline lookup yields CDR1 PRHDT and CDR2 FYEKMQ (reference sequence). The CDR3 extends over 13 amino acids. CDR3 sequence reads: CASSLVQISEQYF. The CDR3 DNA is TGTGCCAGCAGCTTAGTACAGATTAGCGAGCAGTACTTC.

V and J are TRBV30 and TRBJ1-6; D not resolved. Germline CDR1 and CDR2: GTSNPN and SVGIG (reference sequence). CDR3 length equals 19 residues. The V end was cut by 0 bases, the J end by 6 bases, with 24 bases between. The CDR3 here is CAWSVFVGIPNPSNSPLHF. DNA of the CDR3: TGTGCCTGGAGTGTATTTGTTGGGATCCCTAATCCCTCTAATTCACCCCTCCACTTT. Full variable domain (missing parts from reference TRBV30 and TRBJ1-6): SQTIHQWPATLVQPVGSPLSLECTVEGTSNPNLYWYRQAAGRGLQLLFYSVGIGQISSEVPQNLSASRPQDRQFILSSKKLLLSDSGFYLCAWSVFVGIPNPSNSPLHFGNGTRLTVT.

J is TRBJ1-4 and V is TRBV2; no firm D call. V lost 3 bases and J lost 0, with 14 bases in between. The germline V gene encodes CDR1 SNHLY and CDR2 FYNNEI. The CDR3 runs 17 residues. The CDR3 is CASSDDLGKATNEKLFF. CDR3 nucleotide sequence: TGTGCCAGCAGTGACGATTTGGGCAAAGCAACTAATGAAAAACTGTTTTTT.

CDR3 loop: CASRSPGGNYGYTF. The CDR3 coding sequence is TGTGCCAGCAGGTCCCCGGGGGGGAACTATGGCTACACCTTC. The chain carries TRBV11-2 and TRBJ1-2; perhaps TRBD1 as D (5 bases). The CDR3 loop spans 14 amino acids. Germline V CDR1 and CDR2: SGHAT, FQNNGV. Trimming cost V 6 bases and J 2 bases, with 13 bases left between them. The whole variable domain, remainder taken from reference TRBV11-2 and TRBJ1-2, is EAGVAQSPRYKIIEKRQSVAFWCNPISGHATLYWYQQILGQGPKLLIQFQNNGVVDDSQLPKDRFSAERLKGVDSTLKIQPAKLEDSAVYLCASRSPGGNYGYTFGSGTRLTVV.

Points on this clone: The identical CDR3 is also encoded by other nucleotide sequences in the sample. The CDR3 region has the DNA TGTGCCATCAGTGAGACTTACAATGAGCAGTTCTTC. This gives the protein CAISETYNEQFF. The rearrangement uses TRBV10-3 and TRBJ2-1; D is ambiguous. The CDR3 is 12 amino acids. The germline V and J ends were trimmed by 2 bases and 4 bases, with 3 bases remaining between them. Germline CDR1 and CDR2: ENHRY and SYGVKD.